Here is one T cell receptor beta chain with its context. The sample originates from a study of kidney transplant recipient with SARS-CoV-2 infection. TCRdb re-analysed the reads in MiXCR, keeping a single row per CDR3 protein. The data contain approximately 240,000 distinct CDR3 sequences, more than 25% of them singletons. V was shortened by 4 bases and J by 7 bases, with 11 bases between the two germline ends. Germline V gene lookup returns CDR1 SGHVS and CDR2 FNYEAQ. CDR3 length: 14 residues. The clonotype originates from a male patient in his 30s who had COVID-19 and was a kidney transplant recipient. Some T cells may be graft donor cells. The V gene is TRBV7-6, the J gene TRBJ1-6; maybe TRBD1 (6 bases). The sequencing here drew on a blood sample, taken at baseline and around day 120 from a kidney transplant recipient. The DNA of the CDR3 is TGTGCCAGCAGCTCCAGGACAGAGAATTCACCCCTCCACTTT. Translated, it gives CASSSRTENSPLHF.